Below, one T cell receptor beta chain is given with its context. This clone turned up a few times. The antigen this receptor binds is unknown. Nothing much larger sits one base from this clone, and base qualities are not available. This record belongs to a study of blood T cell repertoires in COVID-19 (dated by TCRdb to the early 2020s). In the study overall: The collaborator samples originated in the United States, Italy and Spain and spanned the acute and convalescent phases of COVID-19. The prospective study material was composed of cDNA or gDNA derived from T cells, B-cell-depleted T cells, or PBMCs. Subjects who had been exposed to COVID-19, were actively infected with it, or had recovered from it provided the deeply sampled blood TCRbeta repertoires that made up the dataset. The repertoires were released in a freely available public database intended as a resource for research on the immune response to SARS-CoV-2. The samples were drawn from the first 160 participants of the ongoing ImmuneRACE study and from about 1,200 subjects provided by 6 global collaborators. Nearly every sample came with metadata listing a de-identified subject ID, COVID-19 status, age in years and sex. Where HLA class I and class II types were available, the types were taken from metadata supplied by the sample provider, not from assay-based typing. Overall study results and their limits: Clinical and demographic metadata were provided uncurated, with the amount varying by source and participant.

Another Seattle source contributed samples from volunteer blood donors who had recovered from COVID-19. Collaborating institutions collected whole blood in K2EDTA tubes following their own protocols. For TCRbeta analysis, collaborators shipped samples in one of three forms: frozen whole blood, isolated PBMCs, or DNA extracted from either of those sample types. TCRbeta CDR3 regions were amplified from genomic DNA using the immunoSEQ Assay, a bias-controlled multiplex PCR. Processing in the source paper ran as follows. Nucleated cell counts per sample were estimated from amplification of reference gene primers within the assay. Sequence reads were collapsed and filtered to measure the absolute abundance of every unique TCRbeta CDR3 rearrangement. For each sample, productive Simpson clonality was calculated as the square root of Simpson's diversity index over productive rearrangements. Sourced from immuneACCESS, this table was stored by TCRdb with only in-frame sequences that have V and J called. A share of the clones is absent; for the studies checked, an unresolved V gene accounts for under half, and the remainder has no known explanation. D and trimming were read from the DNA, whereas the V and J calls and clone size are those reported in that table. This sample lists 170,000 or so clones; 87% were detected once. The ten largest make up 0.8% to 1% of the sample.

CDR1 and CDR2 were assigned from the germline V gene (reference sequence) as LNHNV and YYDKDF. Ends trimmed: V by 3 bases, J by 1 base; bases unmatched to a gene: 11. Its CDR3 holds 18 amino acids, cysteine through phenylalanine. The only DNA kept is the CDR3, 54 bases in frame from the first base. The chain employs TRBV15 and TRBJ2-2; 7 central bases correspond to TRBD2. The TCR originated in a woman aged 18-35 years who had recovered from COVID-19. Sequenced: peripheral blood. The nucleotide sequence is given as TGTGCCACCAGCAGCCAGGGCGGGCTAGCGGTGAACACCGGGGAGCTGTTTTTT. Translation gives CATSSQGGLAVNTGELFF. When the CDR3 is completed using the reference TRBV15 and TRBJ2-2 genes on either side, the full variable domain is DAMVIQNPRYQVTQFGKPVTLSCSQTLNHNVMYWYQQKSSQAPKLLFHYYDKDFNNEADTPDNFQSRRPNTSFCFLDIRSPGLGDTAMYLCATSSQGGLAVNTGELFFGEGSRLTVL.